This TCR beta chain comes out of a study of T cells in Graves' hyperthyroidism and ophthalmopathy. The wider study: At initial diagnosis, before any treatment had begun, peripheral blood was obtained.

Across 18 months, stable Graves' hyperthyroidism was marked by no progression to ophthalmopathy. The diagnostic basis comprised clinical symptoms, serum thyroxine and TRAb, thyroid ultrasound and orbital computed tomography. Remarks on this clonotype: The antigen is undetermined.

The germline CDR1 and CDR2 sequences are SQVTM and ANQGSEA. The CDR3 is 13 residues long. V lost 6 bases and J lost 3; bases outside the gene matches: 6. Study-wide results and caveats: Clonotypes that were expanded in thyroid above 0.001 mostly appeared in blood too.

RNA transcripts served as the template for amplifying TCR beta CDR3 regions. The HTBI primer set served for first-round RT-PCR of the TCR CDR3. TCRdb fed the multiplex PCR reads into MiXCR, producing one record per CDR3 protein. The top ten hold 15% to 20% of the sample, which has about 500,000 distinct CDR3 sequences, 16% seen once. The sequencing input was blood. This clonotype was obtained from a woman aged 18-29 years with Graves' hyperthyroidism. The chain uses TRBV29-1 and TRBJ2-7, with 9 bases matching TRBD1. CDR3 coding DNA: TGCAGCGTGTGGACAGGGGCGGGCTACGAGCAGTACTTC. Translated: CSVWTGAGYEQYF.